Presented here are 9 T cell receptor beta chains from one specimen sequenced in a study of blood T cell repertoires in COVID-19. Measured with immunoSEQ multiplex PCR; TCRdb has only the in-frame clones, and not every one. The profile shows about 150,000 clones, approximately 92% of them singletons. Input material: peripheral blood. Receptors originate from a woman aged 60-70 years with active COVID-19.

V and J are TRBV5-4 and TRBJ2-2; TRBD2 matches 10 bases. Germline loops: CDR1 SGHNT, CDR2 YYREEE (reference sequence). The V segment lost 4 bases and the J segment 1 base; nucleotides outside the gene matches: 4. The CDR3 extends over 16 amino acids. This chain's CDR3 is CASSPRLAGNTGELFF. The CDR3 DNA is TGTGCCAGCAGCCCCAGACTAGCGGGGAACACCGGGGAGCTGTTTTTT.

This chain joins TRBV4-1 and TRBJ2-2; TRBD2 aligns across 8 bases. Germline loops: CDR1 MGHRA, CDR2 YSYEKL. With 0 bases clipped from V and 8 bases from J, the junction kept 5 bases outside the gene matches. The CDR3 sequence is 15 residues long. DNA for the CDR3: TGCGCCAGCAGCCAAGATTCGGGAGGGTGGGGGGAGCTGTTTTTT. Its translation: CASSQDSGGWGELFF.

This chain uses TRBV18 with TRBJ2-3, with 7 bases that match TRBD2. This CDR3 region has 15 residues. Germline loops: CDR1 KGHSH, CDR2 LQKENI. V lost 5 bases to trimming and J lost 6 bases; unmatched junction nucleotides: 11. The CDR3, as DNA: TGTGCCAGCTCAGCGACTACTAGCGTAGCGGATACGCAGTATTTT. Translating gives CASSATTSVADTQYF.

V is TRBV7-8 and J is TRBJ2-3, with TRBD2 matching over 10 bases. V shed 7 bases and J 4 bases; nucleotides not matched to a gene: 11. This CDR3 is built from 16 residues. Looked up from germline, CDR1 is SGHVS and CDR2 is FQNEAQ. The CDR3 nucleotides are TGTGCCAGCATCGATCTAGCTAGCGGGAGCCCAGATACGCAGTATTTT. Translating it yields CASIDLASGSPDTQYF. Full variable domain (missing parts from reference TRBV7-8 and TRBJ2-3): GAGVSQSPRYKVAKRGQDVALRCDPISGHVSLFWYQQALGQGPEFLTYFQNEAQLDKSGLPSDRFFAERPEGSVSTLKIQRTQQEDSAVYLCASIDLASGSPDTQYFGPGTRLTVL.

The rearrangement uses TRBV28 and TRBJ1-2, with TRBD1 matching 7 bases. The junction had 2 bases not matched to a gene; V was cut back by 2 bases and J by 2 bases. The CDR3 contains 14 residues. In germline, CDR1 is MDHEN, CDR2 SYDVKM. The CDR3 loop is CASSLLGGNYGYTF. As DNA, the CDR3 is TGTGCCAGCAGTTTACTAGGGGGCAACTATGGCTACACCTTC.

This chain links TRBV3-1 (or the pseudogene TRBV3-2) with TRBJ2-7; TRBD1 aligns across 8 bases. The CDR3 extends over 11 amino acids. The germline CDR1 and CDR2 sequences are LGHDT and YNNKEL (reference sequence). This CDR3 is CVPGTGVEQYF. In nucleotides, the CDR3 is TGTGTGCCAGGGACAGGAGTCGAGCAGTACTTC.

The genes are TRBV3-1 (or the pseudogene TRBV3-2) and TRBJ2-7; 10 bases match TRBD1. The germline V gene has CDR1 LGHDT and CDR2 YNNKEL (reference sequence). Unmatched junction bases numbered 9, after V lost 3 bases and J lost 1 base. The CDR3 is 17 amino acids. CDR3: CASSQAGTGVSSYEQYF. DNA for the CDR3: TGTGCCAGCAGCCAGGCCGGGACAGGGGTTTCTTCCTACGAGCAGTACTTC.

The chain joins TRBV28 to TRBJ1-2, with D unclear. The V gene's germline CDR1 is MDHEN and CDR2 SYDVKM. The CDR3 has 14 amino acids. Trimming took 7 bases from V and 2 from J, leaving 14 bases between them. The CDR3: CASTSLTGNYGYTF. The DNA of the CDR3 is TGTGCCAGCACCTCTTTGACGGGAAACTATGGCTACACCTTC.

The rearrangement links TRBV29-1 to TRBJ2-5, with TRBD2 identical over 11 bases. Per the germline V gene, CDR1 is SQVTM and CDR2 is ANQGSEA. The CDR3 totals 14 residues. The J segment lost 6 bases and the V segment lost 3 bases, leaving 6 bases of the junction unmatched. CDR3 bases: TGCAGCGTTGATGAGGTAGCGGGAGGGCAGACCCAGTACTTC. Its translation: CSVDEVAGGQTQYF. Together with reference TRBV29-1 and TRBJ2-5, the CDR3 gives the full variable domain: SAVISQKPSRDICQRGTSLTIQCQVDSQVTMMFWYRQQPGQSLTLIATANQGSEATYESGFVIDKFPISRPNLTFSTLTVSNMSPEDSSIYLCSVDEVAGGQTQYFGPGTRLLVL.